This is a list of T cell receptor beta chains from one sample in a study of blood T cell repertoires in COVID-19. Sequencing used immunoSEQ multiplex PCR; TCRdb keeps in-frame clones, though not all of them. The data show approximately 130,000 clones, just under 85% seen once. Sequencing was done on a sample of peripheral blood. These receptors all come from a human donor in a cohort sampled during active COVID-19. Each CDR3 is given with its conserved first and last residue. A D gene is named only where the DNA matches it firmly. Expanded clones get a size class; other rows say once, few or many, or leave the size out.

>NA|NA|TRBJ2-3|TRBV25-1
TGTGCCAGCAGGGTCACTAGCACAGATACGCAGTATTTT
CASRVTSTDTQYF
>TRBD1|NA|TRBJ1-1|TRBV9
TGTGCCAGCAGCGTAGCGGGACAGGGACAACTGAACACTGAAGCTTTCTTT
CASSVAGQGQLNTEAFF
>TRBD1|once|TRBJ1-6|TRBV6-1
TGTGCCAGCAGTGAGACAGGGGAGGATTCACCCCTCCACTTT
CASSETGEDSPLHF
>TRBD1|NA|TRBJ1-5|TRBV3-1/TRBV3-2
TGTGCCAGCAGCCAGGGACAGGGGGCTTATCAGCCCCAGCATTTT
CASSQGQGAYQPQHF
>NA|NA|TRBJ1-1|TRBV10-3
TGTGCCATCAGTGAAGTCAGGTTGAACACTGAAGCTTTCTTT
CAISEVRLNTEAFF
>NA|NA|TRBJ1-6|TRBV29-1
TGCAGCGTCGTACAGAATTCACCCCTCCACTTT
CSVVQNSPLHF
>NA|NA|TRBJ2-7|TRBV5-4
TGTGCCAGCAGCTTATCGACGGGAGAGCAGTACTTC
CASSLSTGEQYF
>NA|NA|TRBJ2-7|TRBV29-1
TGCAGCGTTGGCGGGCAGGGGTGGACTCCCTACGAGCAGTACTTC
CSVGGQGWTPYEQYF
>TRBD1|NA|TRBJ1-6|TRBV9
TGTGCCAGCAGCACAGGACAGGGTGATTCACCCCTCCACTTT
CASSTGQGDSPLHF
>NA|NA|TRBJ2-2|TRBV2
TGTGCCAGCAGCGTACAGGGCGTTAAGAACACCGGGGAGCTGTTTTTT
CASSVQGVKNTGELFF
>TRBD2|few|TRBJ2-3|TRBV3-1/TRBV3-2
TGTGCCAGCAGCCTACTAGCGGGGGTTGAAGATACGCAGTATTTT
CASSLLAGVEDTQYF
>NA|NA|TRBJ1-2|TRBV3-1/TRBV3-2
TGTGCCAGCAGCCAAGGCACTATGGGTAACTATGGCTACACCTTC
CASSQGTMGNYGYTF
>TRBD1|NA|TRBJ2-7|TRBV6-5
TGTGCCAGCAGTTACTATATAGGGGACAGGGCCTACGAGCAGTACTTC
CASSYYIGDRAYEQYF
>NA|NA|TRBJ2-7|TRBV10-1
TGCGCCAGCCCACAGGCAGACTCCTACGAGCAGTACTTC
CASPQADSYEQYF
>NA|NA|TRBJ2-7|TRBV10-3
TGTGCCATCAGGCAGGAGGTAAGCTCCTACGAGCAGTACTTC
CAIRQEVSSYEQYF
>NA|NA|TRBJ2-7|TRBV4-1
TGCGCCAGCAGCCAAGATCGGGGGTTCGGGCAGTACTTC
CASSQDRGFGQYF
>NA|NA|TRBJ1-1|TRBV7-8
TGTGCCAGCAGCTCAAGTCCGGTGAACACTGAAGCTTTCTTT
CASSSSPVNTEAFF
>NA|NA|TRBJ1-1|TRBV19
TGTGCCAGTAGTCCGCCAGGTGCGCAAATGAACACTGAAGCTTTCTTT
CASSPPGAQMNTEAFF
>NA|NA|TRBJ2-7|TRBV3-1/TRBV3-2
TGTGCCAGCAGCCAAGCTGGCGGGGAAAACGAGCAGTACTTC
CASSQAGGENEQYF
>NA|NA|TRBJ2-5|TRBV7-2
TGTGCCAGCAGCTCGCGATCGGGGGAGACCCAGTACTTC
CASSSRSGETQYF
>NA|NA|TRBJ1-5|TRBV19
TGTGCCAGTAGTAACGGACAGAACAATCAGCCCCAGCATTTT
CASSNGQNNQPQHF
>TRBD1|NA|TRBJ2-3|TRBV19
TGTGCCAGTAGGGGGACAGATCTGCTGTATACGCAGTATTTT
CASRGTDLLYTQYF
>NA|NA|TRBJ1-3|TRBV18
TGTGCCAGCTCACCCCGTGAGAGCCGTACGGCTGGAAACACCATATATTTT
CASSPRESRTAGNTIYF
>NA|NA|TRBJ1-5|TRBV6-2/TRBV6-3
TGTGCCAGCAGCGGACAAGACAATCAGCCCCAGCATTTT
CASSGQDNQPQHF
>TRBD2|NA|TRBJ2-7|TRBV4-1
TGCGCCAGCAGCCCTGAGGGTGGGGGGGAACTCTCCTACGAGCAGTACTTC
CASSPEGGGELSYEQYF
>NA|once|TRBJ2-5|TRBV3-1/TRBV3-2
TGTGCCAGCAGCCCAGTGGGACTTGAAGAGACCCAGTACTTC
CASSPVGLEETQYF
>NA|NA|TRBJ2-7|TRBV14
TGTGCCAGCAGCCCCGTCCGGGGAGGCGAGCAGTACTTC
CASSPVRGGEQYF
>NA|NA|TRBJ1-5|TRBV7-5
TGTGCCAGAAGTTTTGACAGTCATTATAGCAATCAGCCCCAGCATTTT
CARSFDSHYSNQPQHF
>TRBD2|NA|TRBJ2-2|TRBV2
TGTGCCAGCATTCATGTTAAGCGGGGGGGCGTCACCGGGGAGCTGTTTTTT
CASIHVKRGGVTGELFF
>NA|NA|TRBJ1-2|TRBV12-3/TRBV12-4
TGTGCCAGCAGACCGCCCCTTCAAGAGTACACCTTC
CASRPPLQEYTF
>NA|NA|TRBJ1-1|TRBV11-2
TGTGCCAGCAGCGCAGGATTGAAAACTGAAGCTTTCTTT
CASSAGLKTEAFF
>TRBD1|few|TRBJ2-7|TRBV27
TGTGCCAGCACCATTCGGGACAGGCCCTACGAGCAGTACTTC
CASTIRDRPYEQYF
>TRBD2|NA|TRBJ2-3|TRBV10-1
TGCGCCAGCAGTGGGTTAGCGGGTAGCACAGATACGCAGTATTTT
CASSGLAGSTDTQYF
>NA|NA|TRBJ1-1|TRBV18
TGTGCCAGCTCACCACCGGCGCGGAGTAACACTGAAGCTTTCTTT
CASSPPARSNTEAFF
>NA|NA|TRBJ2-1|TRBV11-2
TGTGCCAGCAGCTTGGGACTGACTGGAAATTACAATGAGCAGTTCTTC
CASSLGLTGNYNEQFF
>NA|few|TRBJ1-5|TRBV19
TGTGCCAGCGCCGACAGGTACGGCAATCAGCCCCAGCATTTT
CASADRYGNQPQHF
>NA|NA|TRBJ2-7|TRBV7-9
TGTGCCAGCAGCTTTCGGGGGGCCAGCTCCTACGAGCAGTACTTC
CASSFRGASSYEQYF
>NA|once|TRBJ1-1|TRBV4-1
TGCGCCAGCAGCCAAGAGCCGGGCCAAAGGGGCACTGAAGCTTTCTTT
CASSQEPGQRGTEAFF
>NA|NA|TRBJ1-1|TRBV27
TGTGCCAGCCGTCCTACCGGACAGCAGAACACTGAAGCTTTCTTT
CASRPTGQQNTEAFF
>NA|NA|TRBJ2-7|TRBV4-2
TGTGCCAGCAGCCAGACCAGAGAGACTCCTTCCTACGAGCAGTACTTC
CASSQTRETPSYEQYF
>NA|NA|TRBJ2-1|TRBV11-3
TGTGCCAGCAGCTTAGGGCCCCCCGGAGGTGAGCAGTTCTTC
CASSLGPPGGEQFF
>TRBD1|NA|TRBJ2-1|TRBV6-5
TGTGCCAGCAGACCGGGACAGAACTACAATGAGCAGTTCTTC
CASRPGQNYNEQFF
>TRBD1|NA|TRBJ1-1|TRBV6-5
TGTGCCAGCACCGACAGGGATTCGGTCACTGAAGCTTTCTTT
CASTDRDSVTEAFF
>TRBD2|NA|TRBJ2-5|TRBV5-4
TGTGCCAGCAGCTTGAACGGGGGGGCCTTCTCGGAGACCCAGTACTTC
CASSLNGGAFSETQYF
>TRBD1|NA|TRBJ2-2|TRBV28
TGTGCCAGCAACAGCAGGGGGCAGAACACCGGGGAGCTGTTTTTT
CASNSRGQNTGELFF
>TRBD1|few|TRBJ2-7|TRBV10-3
TGTGCCATCAGTGGCGGGACAGGGGCTACGGACGAGCAGTACTTC
CAISGGTGATDEQYF
>TRBD1|NA|TRBJ1-1|TRBV7-9
TGTGCCAGCAGCGACCCCCAGGGGGGTAACACTGAAGCTTTCTTT
CASSDPQGGNTEAFF
>NA|NA|TRBJ1-1|TRBV27
TGTGCCAGCAGGTCCGGGGGGGGGCTGAACACTGAAGCTTTCTTT
CASRSGGGLNTEAFF
>TRBD2|once|TRBJ2-3|TRBV10-3
TGTGCCACCCTAGCGGAGAGCACAGATACGCAGTATTTT
CATLAESTDTQYF